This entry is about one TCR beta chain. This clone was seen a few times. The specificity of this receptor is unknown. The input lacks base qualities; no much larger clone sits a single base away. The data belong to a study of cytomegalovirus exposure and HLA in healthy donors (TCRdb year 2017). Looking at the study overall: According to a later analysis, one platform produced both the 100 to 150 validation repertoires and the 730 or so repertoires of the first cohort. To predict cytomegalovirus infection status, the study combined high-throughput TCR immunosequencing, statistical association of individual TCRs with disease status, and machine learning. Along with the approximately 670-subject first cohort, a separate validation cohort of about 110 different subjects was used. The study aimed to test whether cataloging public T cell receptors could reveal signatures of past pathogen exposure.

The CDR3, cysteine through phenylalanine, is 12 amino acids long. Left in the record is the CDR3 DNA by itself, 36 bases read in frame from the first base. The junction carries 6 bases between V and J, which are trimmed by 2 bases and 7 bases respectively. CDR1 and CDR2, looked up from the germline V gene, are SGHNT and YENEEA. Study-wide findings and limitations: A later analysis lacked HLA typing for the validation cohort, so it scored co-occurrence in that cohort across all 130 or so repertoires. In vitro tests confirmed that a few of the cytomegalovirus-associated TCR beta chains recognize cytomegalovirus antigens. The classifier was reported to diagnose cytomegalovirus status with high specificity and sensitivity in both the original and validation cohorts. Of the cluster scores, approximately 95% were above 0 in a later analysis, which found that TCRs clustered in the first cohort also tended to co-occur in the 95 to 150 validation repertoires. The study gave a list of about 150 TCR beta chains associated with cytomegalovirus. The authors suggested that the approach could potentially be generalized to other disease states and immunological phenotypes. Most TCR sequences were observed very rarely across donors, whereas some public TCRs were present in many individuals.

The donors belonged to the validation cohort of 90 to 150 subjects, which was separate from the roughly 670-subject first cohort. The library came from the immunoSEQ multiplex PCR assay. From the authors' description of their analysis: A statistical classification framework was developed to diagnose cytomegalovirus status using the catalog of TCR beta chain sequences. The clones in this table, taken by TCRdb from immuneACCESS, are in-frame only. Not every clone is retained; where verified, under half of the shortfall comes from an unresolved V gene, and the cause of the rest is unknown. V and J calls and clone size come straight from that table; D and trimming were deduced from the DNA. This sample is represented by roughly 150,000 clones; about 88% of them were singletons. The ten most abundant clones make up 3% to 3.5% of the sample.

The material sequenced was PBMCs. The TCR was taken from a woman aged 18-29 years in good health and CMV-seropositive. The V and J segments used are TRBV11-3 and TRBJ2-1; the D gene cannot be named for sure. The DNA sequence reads TGTGCCAGCAGCTTAATAGTGAATGAGCAGTTCTTC. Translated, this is CASSLIVNEQFF.